The next 22 T cell receptor beta chains were all read from a single sample in a study of T-cell memory formation after mild COVID-19. TCRdb ran MiXCR on the 5' RACE reads and lists one entry per CDR3 protein. The sample lists more than 250,000 distinct CDR3 sequences; over 15% were seen once. The sample was PBMCs or a T cell subset sorted from them (not recorded which). These receptors came from a man between 18 and 35 years old who had mild COVID-19 (a few samples of this study predate the infection). Cell type and time point are not known.

This clonotype was observed a few times. The chain employs TRBV7-7 and TRBJ2-5; 10 nucleotides line up with TRBD2. Trimming at V came to 4 bases and at J to 7 bases, leaving 9 bases not matched to a gene. This CDR3 spans 15 amino acids. CDR1 and CDR2 from the germline V gene are SSHAT and FNYEAQ (reference sequence). As DNA, the CDR3 is TGTGCCAGCAGCTCTCTAGCGGGGGCCCGAGGGACCCAGTACTTC. Encoded protein: CASSSLAGARGTQYF. The variable domain in full, completed from reference TRBV7-7 and TRBJ2-5, reads GAGVSQSPRYKVTKRGQDVTLRCDPISSHATLYWYQQALGQGPEFLTYFNYEAQPDKSGLPSDRFSAERPEGSISTLTIQRTEQRDSAMYRCASSSLAGARGTQYFGPGTRLLVL.

This clonotype was recorded once. The chain carries TRBV2 and TRBJ1-5, with TRBD1 matching over 10 bases. The germline gives CDR1 SNHLY, CDR2 FYNNEI. CDR3 length: 15 amino acids. J lost 4 bases, V lost 1 base, and 1 base had no gene match. This chain's CDR3 is CASSEEGQGNQPQHF. CDR3 bases: TGTGCCAGCAGTGAAGAGGGACAGGGGAATCAGCCCCAGCATTTT.

This clonotype has only a few counts. The chain carries TRBV19 and TRBJ2-7; a weak D match, TRBD1 (6 bases). This CDR3 is built from 14 residues. Trimming left V 7 bases short and J 7 bases short, with 20 bases between. Germline lookup yields CDR1 LNHDA and CDR2 SQIVND (reference sequence). The CDR3 protein is CASMTRGSLGEQYF. In nucleotides, the CDR3 is TGTGCCAGTATGACGAGGGGGTCTCTCGGAGAGCAGTACTTC.

This clonotype was observed a handful of times. The chain uses TRBV10-3 and TRBJ1-5; D is unclear. The CDR3 is made up of 15 amino acids. CDR1 and CDR2 (germline): ENHRY, SYGVKD. Trimming stripped 4 bases from V and 1 base from J, with 11 bases between. As DNA, the CDR3 is TGTGCCATCAGTGCGGACCTGATCAGCAATCAGCCCCAGCATTTT. Translating gives CAISADLISNQPQHF.

The rearrangement uses TRBV19 and TRBJ1-5; D is ambiguous. This CDR3 has 13 amino acids. Germline lookup yields CDR1 LNHDA and CDR2 SQIVND (reference sequence). V lost 3 bases and J lost 6, with 9 bases in between. The CDR3 reads CASSIGLSQPQHF. CDR3 DNA sequence: TGTGCCAGTAGTATTGGTTTATCTCAGCCCCAGCATTTT.

The J gene is TRBJ1-4, the V gene TRBV6-5; D possibly corresponds to TRBD1 (5 bases). Deletions cut 6 bases from V and 8 bases from J, with 16 bases between. The CDR3 loop spans 14 amino acids. Germline CDR1 is MNHEY and CDR2 is SVGAGI. This CDR3 is CASSRWTWWEKLFF. CDR3 in DNA: TGTGCCAGCAGCAGATGGACATGGTGGGAAAAACTGTTTTTT.

This clonotype was counted a few times. The V and J genes are TRBV11-2 and TRBJ2-7, with D possibly TRBD2 on 6 matching bases. There are 15 residues in the CDR3. Germline lookup yields CDR1 SGHAT and CDR2 FQNNGV. V lost 7 bases to trimming and J lost 6 bases, with 22 bases between them. The CDR3 loop is CASIRLRGKVGEQYV. The CDR3 nucleotides read TGTGCCAGCATCCGGCTTCGGGGGAAGGTTGGCGAGCAGTACGTC.

This clonotype has a handful of counts. J is TRBJ2-2 and V is TRBV12-3 or TRBV12-4; D call uncertain. V lost 0 bases, J lost 13 bases, and 15 bases lay in between. The CDR3 extends over 14 amino acids. The CDR3 reads CASSLANFSPWLFF. Written as DNA, the CDR3 is TGTGCCAGCAGTTTAGCTAATTTCTCACCGTGGCTGTTTTTT.

This clonotype was seen a few times. The V and J genes are TRBV5-6 and TRBJ1-1, with a weak D call TRBD1 (5 bases). The CDR3 is made up of 13 amino acids. CDR1 is SGHDT and CDR2 is YYEEEE in the germline V gene. V was clipped by 6 bases and J by 3 bases, with 12 bases between them. The CDR3 loop is CASTIGGDTEAFF. For the CDR3, the DNA is TGTGCCAGCACCATTGGAGGGGACACTGAAGCTTTCTTT.

V usage is TRBV5-1 and J usage is TRBJ2-5; D assignment may be TRBD1 or TRBD2 (5 bases each). Germline CDR1 and CDR2: SGHRS and YFSETQ. Trimming took off 4 bases at V and 3 bases at J, with 10 bases between the two ends. This CDR3 has 13 residues. In DNA form, the CDR3 reads TGCGCCAGCAGCATAAGAGGGGAAGAGACCCAGTACTTC. This translates into CASSIRGEETQYF.

A few counts support this clonotype. The CDR3 loop reads CAISRDGNTIYF. In DNA form, the CDR3 reads TGTGCCATCAGCAGGGACGGAAACACCATATATTTT. The chain has TRBV10-3 and TRBJ1-3; possible D gene TRBD1, 5 bases. V shed 6 bases and J shed 4 bases, with 7 bases lying between them. The CDR3 loop spans 12 amino acids. From germline, CDR1 is ENHRY and CDR2 SYGVKD.

This clonotype was found a few times. This chain joins TRBV29-1 and TRBJ2-2; a possible D gene is TRBD2 (5 bases). Trimming pared 6 bases from V and 7 bases from J, leaving 12 bases between. The CDR3 extends over 12 amino acids. Germline V gene lookup returns CDR1 SQVTM and CDR2 ANQGSEA. CDR3: CSVEGFGGELFF. In nucleotides, the CDR3 is TGCAGCGTCGAGGGCTTCGGCGGGGAGCTGTTTTTT.

The chain carries TRBV7-2 and TRBJ2-3, with a possible D match to TRBD2 (6 bases). The CDR3 runs to 16 residues. The V gene's germline CDR1 is SGHTA and CDR2 FQGNSA. V lost 1 base and J lost 1, with 12 bases in between. This CDR3 reads CASSLGRWGGTDTQYF. For the CDR3, the DNA is TGTGCCAGCAGCTTAGGCCGATGGGGGGGCACAGATACGCAGTATTTT.

This clonotype was found a few times. This chain's CDR3 is CASSPRAKGALNEKLFF. The CDR3 nucleotides read TGTGCCAGCAGTCCCCGGGCTAAGGGGGCGTTAAATGAAAAACTGTTTTTT. The genes are TRBV6-6 and TRBJ1-4; 7 bases are shared with TRBD1. Trimming at V came to 5 bases and at J to 5 bases, leaving 14 bases not matched to a gene. This CDR3 is 17 amino acids long. CDR1 and CDR2 (germline): MNHNY, SVGAGI (reference sequence).

V usage is TRBV6-2 or TRBV6-3 and J usage is TRBJ2-4; D is uncertain. The CDR3 runs to 14 residues. Germline V gene data show CDR1 as MNHEY and CDR2 as SVGEGT. The V and J ends lost 7 bases and 1 base respectively, with 11 bases between them. The CDR3 sequence: CASNVGRAKNIQYF. The CDR3 DNA reads as TGTGCCAGCAACGTGGGCAGGGCCAAAAACATTCAGTACTTC.

The chain is built from TRBV20-1 and TRBJ2-1; D may be TRBD1 or TRBD2 (6 bases each). The length of the CDR3 is 15 residues. The germline V gene has CDR1 DFQATT and CDR2 SNEGSKA (reference sequence). V was pared by 0 bases and J by 5 bases, with 14 bases between. The CDR3 loop reads CSARDYGGRDNEQFF. In DNA form, the CDR3 reads TGCAGTGCTAGAGATTACGGGGGCAGGGACAATGAGCAGTTCTTC.

This clonotype was observed a few times. The V and J genes are TRBV10-3 and TRBJ1-3; 9 nucleotides align to TRBD1. This CDR3 spans 18 amino acids. CDR1 and CDR2 (germline): ENHRY, SYGVKD. J lost 4 bases, V lost 0 bases, and 10 bases had no gene match. CDR3 sequence (DNA): TGTGCCATCAGTGAGTCTGGGACAGGGTCTTCGGGAGGAAACACCATATATTTT. It translates to CAISESGTGSSGGNTIYF.

This clonotype was counted at least ten times. V usage is TRBV5-1 and J usage is TRBJ2-5; D call uncertain. CDR3 length: 15 amino acids. Looked up from germline, CDR1 is SGHRS and CDR2 is YFSETQ. V dropped 4 bases and J dropped 0 bases, with 13 bases sitting between them. CDR3 residues: CASSEIWRDQETQYF. The CDR3 coding sequence is TGCGCCAGCAGCGAGATTTGGAGAGACCAAGAGACCCAGTACTTC.

The gene calls are TRBV30 and TRBJ2-2; 7 bases match TRBD1. The J segment lost 1 base and the V segment lost 7 bases, leaving 6 bases of the junction unmatched. Germline loops: CDR1 GTSNPN, CDR2 SVGIG (reference sequence). This CDR3 spans 14 amino acids. In DNA form, the CDR3 reads TGTGCCTACCCTTCAGGGGGGAACACCGGGGAGCTGTTTTTT. This encodes CAYPSGGNTGELFF.

The chain joins TRBV5-1 to TRBJ2-1; D call uncertain. Judging by the DNA end, TRBJ2-5 fits better; the J call may be wrong. Germline V gives CDR1 SGHRS, CDR2 YFSETQ. The CDR3 has 13 amino acids. CDR3 amino acids: CASRPILGETQYF. The CDR3, as DNA: TGCGCCAGCAGGCCCATCCTCGGGGAGACCCAGTACTTC.

The table lists this clonotype with many counts. The CDR3 coding sequence is TGTGCCAGCAGCCAAGATCAGATTTCGAGCAATCAGCCCCAGCATTTT. Protein sequence: CASSQDQISSNQPQHF. The V and J genes are TRBV4-2 and TRBJ1-5; D uncertain. Germline V gene data show CDR1 as LGHNA and CDR2 as YNFKEQ. Trimming removed 0 bases at V and 1 base at J, with 10 bases between. There are 16 residues in the CDR3.

The V call is TRBV7-2, the J call TRBJ2-5; TRBD2 agrees at 12 bases. Germline V gene sequence: CDR1 SGHTA, CDR2 FQGNSA. Losses at the gene ends were 5 bases for V and 1 base for J; bases not matched to a gene: 5. The CDR3 is made up of 16 amino acids. As DNA, the CDR3 is TGTGCCAGCAGCCCGCAACTAGCGGGGGGCCAAGAGACCCAGTACTTC. Translation gives CASSPQLAGGQETQYF.